Shown below are 14 T cell receptor beta chains from a single sample sequenced in a study of cytomegalovirus exposure and HLA in healthy donors. The PCR was carried out with 60 Vbeta primers and 13 Jbeta primers. Method: immunoSEQ multiplex PCR; TCRdb's copy keeps in-frame clones and lacks some. This sample has approximately 59,000 clones; 62% occur once, and the top ten carry 2.8%. Sample: PBMCs. The receptors come from a man aged 25 to 40 in good health and CMV-seronegative.

This clone was recorded a few times. CDR3 coding DNA: TGCGCCAGCAGCCAAGGACAGGGGAATAATTCACCCCTCCACTTT. This encodes CASSQGQGNNSPLHF. The rearrangement uses TRBV4-1 and TRBJ1-6; TRBD1 matches 8 bases. V shed 1 base and J 5 bases; nucleotides not matched to a gene: 1. Per the germline V gene, CDR1 is MGHRA and CDR2 is YSYEKL. The CDR3 is 15 amino acids.

The chain couples TRBV7-6 to TRBJ2-7; 7 nucleotides align to TRBD2. V lost 1 base, J lost 3 bases, and 9 bases stayed unmatched. Germline CDR1 is SGHVS and CDR2 is FNYEAQ. The CDR3 is made up of 16 amino acids. The chain's CDR3 is CASSLDPGLNRYEQYF. CDR3 DNA: TGTGCCAGCAGCTTAGACCCGGGACTAAATCGCTACGAGCAGTACTTC.

This clone was observed a few times. V gene TRBV6-1 combines with J gene TRBJ1-2; D is ambiguous. V was shortened by 0 bases and J by 0 bases, with 8 bases between the two germline ends. The CDR3 contains 15 residues. Germline lookup yields CDR1 MNHNS and CDR2 SASEGT. The CDR3 region is CASSEAVHTNYGYTF. The CDR3 bases are TGTGCCAGCAGTGAAGCGGTACATACTAACTATGGCTACACCTTC.

Only a few counts were recorded for this clone. The CDR3 bases are TGTGCCAGCAGCCTACAGGGGGTCGATTTGGATGAAAAACTGTTTTTT. It specifies CASSLQGVDLDEKLFF. The chain uses TRBV5-4 and TRBJ1-4, with 8 bases identical to TRBD1. This CDR3 region has 16 residues. The junction had 11 bases not matched to a gene; V was cut back by 4 bases and J by 6 bases. Germline CDR1 SGHNT, CDR2 YYREEE (reference sequence).

The chain employs TRBV4-1 and TRBJ2-1, with D perhaps TRBD1 (5 bases). Germline V gene sequence: CDR1 MGHRA, CDR2 YSYEKL. V lost 5 bases, J lost 5 bases, and 16 bases lay in between. This CDR3 has 15 residues. The CDR3 coding sequence is TGCGCCAGCAGCTTCCAGGCAACAGGCAACAATGAGCAGTTCTTC. Its protein product is CASSFQATGNNEQFF.

The chain links TRBV25-1 to TRBJ1-6; 7 bases map to TRBD1. The germline CDR1 and CDR2 sequences are MGHDK and SYGVNS. The CDR3 is made up of 14 amino acids. Germline trimming cut 2 bases from V and 8 bases from J; bases unmatched to any gene: 3. Here the CDR3 reads CASSEATGDSPLHF. The CDR3, as DNA: TGTGCCAGCAGTGAAGCCACAGGGGATTCACCCCTCCACTTT.

The chain joins TRBV18 to TRBJ2-5; D is perhaps TRBD2 (5 bases). The CDR3 is made up of 14 amino acids. V was pared by 4 bases and J by 0 bases, with 9 bases between. Germline values: CDR1 KGHSH, CDR2 LQKENI. As DNA, the CDR3 is TGTGCCAGCTCACTCACGGGGAACCAAGAGACCCAGTACTTC. Its translation: CASSLTGNQETQYF.

The V and J genes are TRBV2 and TRBJ2-7; TRBD2 might be the D (5 bases). V was shortened by 7 bases and J by 1 base, with 11 bases between the two germline ends. The CDR3 extends over 13 amino acids. The V gene's germline CDR1 is SNHLY and CDR2 FYNNEI. Here the CDR3 DNA reads TGTGCCAGCACCGCGAGGGAATCCTACGAGCAGTACTTC. Its translation is CASTARESYEQYF.

The V gene is TRBV7-6, the J gene TRBJ1-5; 8 nucleotides line up with TRBD1. The trim removed 5 bases at V and 4 bases at J, leaving 10 bases unmatched. The germline V gene encodes CDR1 SGHVS and CDR2 FNYEAQ. This CDR3 region has 16 residues. CDR3 protein: CASSLSADRGNQPQHF. The CDR3, as DNA: TGTGCCAGCAGCCTTTCCGCCGACAGGGGAAATCAGCCCCAGCATTTT. The entire variable domain, with the rest obtained from reference TRBV7-6 and TRBJ1-5, is as follows: GAGVSQSPRYKVTKRGQDVALRCDPISGHVSLYWYRQALGQGPEFLTYFNYEAQQDKSGLPNDRFSAERPEGSISTLTIQRTEQRDSAMYRCASSLSADRGNQPQHFGDGTRLSIL.

The chain joins TRBV4-2 to TRBJ2-7; the D gene is possibly TRBD1 (6 bases). V gave up 0 bases and J gave up 1 base, with 10 bases separating them. The length of the CDR3 is 15 residues. The germline V gene encodes CDR1 LGHNA and CDR2 YNFKEQ. The CDR3 sequence: CASSQEGTPSYEQYF. The CDR3 nucleotides read TGTGCCAGCAGCCAAGAAGGGACACCATCCTACGAGCAGTACTTC.

The chain carries TRBV4-1 and TRBJ2-7; possibly TRBD1 for D (6 bases). The CDR3 length is 16 residues. Looked up from germline, CDR1 is MGHRA and CDR2 is YSYEKL. V shed 0 bases and J shed 0 bases, with 12 bases lying between them. The chain's CDR3 is CASSQDRTAVSYEQYF. The CDR3 DNA reads as TGCGCCAGCAGCCAAGATCGGACAGCCGTCTCCTACGAGCAGTACTTC.

V usage is TRBV5-4 and J usage is TRBJ1-4, with a possible D match to TRBD1 (6 bases). The CDR3 length is 16 residues. Trimming stripped 3 bases from V and 2 bases from J, with 14 bases between. Germline lookup yields CDR1 SGHNT and CDR2 YYREEE (reference sequence). This chain's CDR3 is CASSSGDHGTNEKLFF. The CDR3 bases are TGTGCCAGCAGCTCAGGGGACCATGGCACTAATGAAAAACTGTTTTTT.

This clone has only a few counts. The rearrangement uses TRBV7-9 and TRBJ1-1; a weak D match, TRBD1 (6 bases). V gave up 1 base and J gave up 5 bases, with 11 bases separating them. Germline V gene sequence: CDR1 SEHNR, CDR2 FQNEAQ (reference sequence). CDR3 length equals 14 residues. The CDR3, as DNA: TGTGCCAGCAGCTTAGATGTAAGGGGGACTGAAGCTTTCTTT. It translates to CASSLDVRGTEAFF.

The chain recombines TRBV14 with TRBJ2-5; 8 bases align to TRBD1. Looked up from germline, CDR1 is SGHDN and CDR2 is FVKESK. V dropped 3 bases and J dropped 5; count of bases not matched to a gene: 8. The CDR3 covers 15 residues. The CDR3 DNA follows: TGTGCCAGCAGCCAGATCAGGGGGCGTGGGGAGACCCAGTACTTC. This codes for CASSQIRGRGETQYF.